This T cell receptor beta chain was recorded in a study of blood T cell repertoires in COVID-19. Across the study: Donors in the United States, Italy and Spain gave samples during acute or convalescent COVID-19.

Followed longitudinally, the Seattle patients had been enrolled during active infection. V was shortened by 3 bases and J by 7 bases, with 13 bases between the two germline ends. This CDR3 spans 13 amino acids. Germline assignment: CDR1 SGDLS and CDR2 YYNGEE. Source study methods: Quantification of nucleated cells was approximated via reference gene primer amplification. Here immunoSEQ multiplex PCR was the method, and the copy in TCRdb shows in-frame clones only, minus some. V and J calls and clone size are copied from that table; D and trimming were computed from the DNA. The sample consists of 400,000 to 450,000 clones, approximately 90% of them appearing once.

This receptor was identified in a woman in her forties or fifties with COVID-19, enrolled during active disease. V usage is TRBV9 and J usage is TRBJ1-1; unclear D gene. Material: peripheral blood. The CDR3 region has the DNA TGTGCCAGCAGCGGTGCGAACTTAAATGAAGCTTTCTTT. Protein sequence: CASSGANLNEAFF.